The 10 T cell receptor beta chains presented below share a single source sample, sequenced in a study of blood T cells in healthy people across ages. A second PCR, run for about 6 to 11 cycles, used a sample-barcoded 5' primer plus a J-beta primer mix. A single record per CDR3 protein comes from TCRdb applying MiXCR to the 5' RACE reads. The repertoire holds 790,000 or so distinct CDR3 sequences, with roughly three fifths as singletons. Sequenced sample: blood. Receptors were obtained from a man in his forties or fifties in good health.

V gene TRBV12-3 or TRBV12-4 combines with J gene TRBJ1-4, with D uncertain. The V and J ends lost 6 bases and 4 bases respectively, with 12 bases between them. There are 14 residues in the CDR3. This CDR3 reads CASRKSYGNEKLFF. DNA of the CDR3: TGTGCCAGCAGAAAGTCATATGGTAATGAAAAACTGTTTTTT.

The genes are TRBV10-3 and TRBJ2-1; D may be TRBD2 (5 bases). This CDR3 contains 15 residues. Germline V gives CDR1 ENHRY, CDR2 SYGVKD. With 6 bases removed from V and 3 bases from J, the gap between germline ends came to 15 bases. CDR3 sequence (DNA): TGTGCCATCAGAGAAAATTCGGGAAACTACAATGAGCAGTTCTTC. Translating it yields CAIRENSGNYNEQFF.

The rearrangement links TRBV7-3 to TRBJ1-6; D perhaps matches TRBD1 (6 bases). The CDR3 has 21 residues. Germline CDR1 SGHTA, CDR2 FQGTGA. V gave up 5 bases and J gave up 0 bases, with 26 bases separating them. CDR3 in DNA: TGTGCCAGCAGCCAAGACTACTTCAAACAGGGCGCCGGCTCCTATAATTCACCCCTCCACTTT. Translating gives CASSQDYFKQGAGSYNSPLHF.

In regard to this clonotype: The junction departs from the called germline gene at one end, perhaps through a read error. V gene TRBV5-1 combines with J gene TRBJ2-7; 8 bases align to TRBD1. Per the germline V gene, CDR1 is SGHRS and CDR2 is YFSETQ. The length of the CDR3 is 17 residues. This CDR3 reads CASSLVSGGQDIYEQYF. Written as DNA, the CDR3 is TGTGCCAGCAGCTTGGTTTCCGGGGGACAGGATATCTACGAGCAGTACTTC.

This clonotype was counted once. The DNA for the CDR3 is TGTGCCAGCAGCAACCGGGACAGATTTCAGCCCCAGCATTTT. Protein: CASSNRDRFQPQHF. The J gene is TRBJ1-5, the V gene TRBV7-2; TRBD1 aligns across 7 bases. Germline assignment: CDR1 SGHTA and CDR2 FQGNSA. This CDR3 has 14 residues. V lost 5 bases to trimming and J lost 6 bases; unmatched junction nucleotides: 7. The whole variable domain, filled in from reference TRBV7-2 and TRBJ1-5, reads GAGVSQSPSNKVTEKGKDVELRCDPISGHTALYWYRQSLGQGLEFLIYFQGNSAPDKSGLPSDRFSAERTGGSVSTLTIQRTQQEDSAVYLCASSNRDRFQPQHFGDGTRLSIL.

The CDR3 reads CAGGTGGYTEAFF. For the CDR3, the DNA is TGTGCCGGGGGGACAGGGGGCTACACTGAAGCTTTCTTT. The genes are TRBV6-5 and TRBJ1-1; 12 bases align to TRBD1. V lost 11 bases and J lost 3; bases outside the gene matches: 4. This CDR3 is 13 amino acids long. CDR1 is MNHEY, CDR2 SVGAGI, per germline.

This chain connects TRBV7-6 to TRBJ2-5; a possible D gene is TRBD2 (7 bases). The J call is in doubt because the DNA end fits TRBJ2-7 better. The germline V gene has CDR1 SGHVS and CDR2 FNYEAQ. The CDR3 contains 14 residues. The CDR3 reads CASTYRRGQSEQYF. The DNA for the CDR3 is TGTGCCAGCACTTATAGGCGGGGGCAATCCGAGCAGTACTTC.

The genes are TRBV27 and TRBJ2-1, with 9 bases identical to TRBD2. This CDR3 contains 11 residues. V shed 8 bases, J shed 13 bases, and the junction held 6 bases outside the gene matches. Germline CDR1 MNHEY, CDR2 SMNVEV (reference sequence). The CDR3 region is CASAGGGVQFF. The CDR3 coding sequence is TGTGCCAGCGCCGGCGGGGGGGTTCAGTTCTTC.

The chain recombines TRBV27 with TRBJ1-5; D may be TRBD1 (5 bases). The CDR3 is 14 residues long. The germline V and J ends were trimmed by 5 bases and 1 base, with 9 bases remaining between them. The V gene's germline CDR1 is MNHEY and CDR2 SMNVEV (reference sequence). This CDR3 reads CASSGRQSNQPQHF. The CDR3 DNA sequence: TGTGCCAGCAGTGGGAGACAGAGCAATCAGCCCCAGCATTTT.

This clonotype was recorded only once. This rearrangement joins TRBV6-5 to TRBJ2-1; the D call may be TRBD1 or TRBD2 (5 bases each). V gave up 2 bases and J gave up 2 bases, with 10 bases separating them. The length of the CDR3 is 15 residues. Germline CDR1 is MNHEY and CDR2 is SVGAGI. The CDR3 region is CASSYGTVAYNEQFF. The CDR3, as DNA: TGTGCCAGCAGTTACGGGACGGTTGCCTACAATGAGCAGTTCTTC.